The next 17 T cell receptor beta chains were all read from a single sample in a study of T-cell memory formation after mild COVID-19. TCRdb analysed the 5' RACE reads with MiXCR anew, one entry per CDR3 protein. The table includes fewer than 250,000 distinct CDR3 sequences, 15% to 20% detected once. The material sequenced was PBMCs or a T cell subset sorted from them (not recorded which). These receptors were taken from an adult woman who had mild COVID-19 (a few samples of this study predate the infection). Cell type and time point are not known.

V is TRBV18 and J is TRBJ2-3, with 9 bases that match TRBD1. V lost 3 bases to trimming and J lost 4 bases; unmatched junction nucleotides: 2. CDR1 and CDR2 (germline): KGHSH, LQKENI. The CDR3 is made up of 14 amino acids. CDR3 sequence (DNA): TGTGCCAGCTCACCGACAGGGGGACCAGATACGCAGTATTTT. Its translation: CASSPTGGPDTQYF.

This clonotype was counted at least ten times. V and J are TRBV7-9 and TRBJ2-1, with a tentative D call TRBD2 (5 bases). The germline V gene has CDR1 SEHNR and CDR2 FQNEAQ (reference sequence). V lost 6 bases and J 5 bases, leaving 20 bases between the germline ends. This CDR3 has 16 amino acids. CDR3 bases: TGTGCCAGCAGGAATCCACACCTAGCTCAGGACAATGAGCAGTTCTTC. Translated, it gives CASRNPHLAQDNEQFF.

Only a few counts were recorded for this clonotype. This chain joins TRBV3-1 and TRBJ2-3; the D is unclear. The CDR3 loop spans 16 amino acids. Between the trimmed V and J ends, which lost 4 bases and 5 bases, there was a span of 19 bases. Looked up from germline, CDR1 is LGHDT and CDR2 is YNNKEL (reference sequence). CDR3 nucleotide sequence: TGTGCCAGCAGCCCCGGGCCCGGGTTGGATAGAGATACGCAGTATTTT. Residues: CASSPGPGLDRDTQYF.

The chain carries TRBV2 and TRBJ2-5; 14 bases agree with TRBD2. The length of the CDR3 is 18 residues. The J segment lost 1 base and the V segment lost 1 base, leaving 5 bases of the junction unmatched. CDR1 is SNHLY and CDR2 is FYNNEI in the germline V gene. The CDR3 is CASSEGRTSGGSQETQYF. The CDR3 region has the DNA TGTGCCAGCAGTGAAGGCCGGACTAGCGGGGGGAGCCAAGAGACCCAGTACTTC. The complete variable domain, with remaining parts taken from reference TRBV2 and TRBJ2-5, reads EPEVTQTPSHQVTQMGQEVILRCVPISNHLYFYWYRQILGQKVEFLVSFYNNEISEKSEIFDDQFSVERPDGSNFTLKIRSTKLEDSAMYFCASSEGRTSGGSQETQYFGPGTRLLVL.

This chain uses TRBV7-2 with TRBJ2-1; 7 positions match TRBD2. This CDR3 spans 15 amino acids. Germline lookup yields CDR1 SGHTA and CDR2 FQGNSA. J gave up 9 bases and V 5 bases, and 13 bases lay outside the gene matches. The CDR3, as DNA: TGTGCCAGCAGCCCCGGGACTATCTTACAAGGTGAGCAGTTCTTC. This encodes CASSPGTILQGEQFF.

This clonotype was detected only a few times. The gene calls are TRBV2 and TRBJ1-2; D remains unclear. The V gene's germline CDR1 is SNHLY and CDR2 FYNNEI. With 6 bases removed from V and 3 bases from J, the gap between germline ends came to 17 bases. The CDR3 length is 15 residues. The CDR3 nucleotides are TGTGCCAGCAGCGGACTTGGACTGTACGACTATGGCTACACCTTC. The encoded protein is CASSGLGLYDYGYTF.

The chain recombines TRBV4-2 with TRBJ1-1; maybe TRBD1 (6 bases). This CDR3 is built from 15 residues. The V and J ends lost 2 bases and 4 bases respectively, with 14 bases between them. CDR1 is LGHNA and CDR2 is YNFKEQ in the germline V gene. The CDR3 DNA reads TGTGCCAGCAGCCAACTGGACAGAGGGGGCACTGAAGCTTTCTTT. The encoded protein is CASSQLDRGGTEAFF.

The chain uses TRBV6-5 and TRBJ2-1; 7 positions match TRBD1. The germline gives CDR1 MNHEY, CDR2 SVGAGI. The CDR3 covers 15 residues. V shed 2 bases, J shed 6 bases, and the junction held 7 bases outside the gene matches. The chain's CDR3 is CASSYLRQGSNEQFF. The CDR3 bases are TGTGCCAGCAGTTACCTCCGACAGGGATCCAATGAGCAGTTCTTC.

This clonotype was counted a few times. The V gene is TRBV15, the J gene TRBJ1-1; D call uncertain. This CDR3 has 12 amino acids. Germline CDR1 and CDR2: LNHNV and YYDKDF (reference sequence). V dropped 5 bases and J dropped 8 bases, with 12 bases sitting between them. As DNA, the CDR3 is TGTGCCACCAGCGTACCCGCGAAGGAAGCTTTCTTT. This gives the protein CATSVPAKEAFF.

The J gene is TRBJ2-3, the V gene TRBV4-1; D is ambiguous. The V and J ends lost 3 bases and 2 bases respectively, with 6 bases between them. CDR1 is MGHRA and CDR2 is YSYEKL in the germline V gene. The CDR3 spans 13 residues. DNA for the CDR3: TGCGCCAGCAGCCATTTCATCACAGATACGCAGTATTTT. This translates into CASSHFITDTQYF.

This chain joins TRBV3-1 and TRBJ2-3; D gene ambiguous. Trimming left V 2 bases short and J 5 bases short, with 8 bases between. CDR1 is LGHDT and CDR2 is YNNKEL in the germline V gene (reference sequence). This CDR3 has 13 amino acids. The chain's CDR3 is CASSQRPVDTQYF. As DNA, the CDR3 is TGTGCCAGCAGCCAACGACCGGTAGATACGCAGTATTTT.

In its sample, this clonotype was seen a few times. The chain is built from TRBV19 and TRBJ1-6, with 9 bases aligning to TRBD1. In germline, CDR1 is LNHDA, CDR2 SQIVND (reference sequence). V was clipped by 8 bases and J by 9 bases; unmatched bases: 11. CDR3 length: 15 residues. CDR3 sequence (DNA): TGTGCCAGTCGCGCCGTACAGGGGGCTGGTTCACCCCTCCACTTT. Its translation: CASRAVQGAGSPLHF. Based on the CDR3 plus reference TRBV19 and TRBJ1-6, the full variable domain is DGGITQSPKYLFRKEGQNVTLSCEQNLNHDAMYWYRQDPGQGLRLIYYSQIVNDFQKGDIAEGYSVSREKKESFPLTVTSAQKNPTAFYLCASRAVQGAGSPLHFGNGTRLTVT.

This clonotype occurred a few times. The chain uses TRBV12-3 or TRBV12-4 and TRBJ1-5; D is uncertain. The CDR3 loop spans 14 amino acids. The V end lost 5 bases, the J end lost 8 bases, and 16 bases lay between the germline ends. The CDR3 DNA is TGTGCCAGCAGTCGGACCGATATCCGTGAGCCCCAGCATTTT. Its translation: CASSRTDIREPQHF.

In this sample, this clonotype turned up a few times. The V call is TRBV5-1, the J call TRBJ1-1; weak D call: TRBD1 (6 bases). The CDR3 is 14 amino acids. V was clipped by 4 bases and J by 2 bases, with 12 bases between them. Germline V gene lookup returns CDR1 SGHRS and CDR2 YFSETQ. The CDR3 DNA reads as TGCGCCAGCAGCGCGGCACAGGGAAACACTGAAGCTTTCTTT. Translating gives CASSAAQGNTEAFF.

In its sample, this clonotype was seen a few times. The rearrangement uses TRBV6-1 and TRBJ2-4; D may correspond to TRBD1 or TRBD2 (5 bases each). V lost 0 bases and J 7 bases, leaving 16 bases between the germline ends. CDR1 is MNHNS, CDR2 SASEGT, per germline. There are 16 residues in the CDR3. In DNA, the CDR3 is TGTGCCAGCAGTGAAGCCACCATCGCCGGGGCCAACATTCAGTACTTC. Translation: CASSEATIAGANIQYF.

The rearrangement uses TRBV19 and TRBJ1-5, with 9 bases that match TRBD1. Germline CDR1 is LNHDA and CDR2 is SQIVND (reference sequence). This CDR3 spans 14 amino acids. V shed 7 bases and J 9 bases; nucleotides not matched to a gene: 10. CDR3 in amino acids: CASTPTGGSWPQHF. For the CDR3, the DNA is TGTGCCAGTACCCCGACAGGGGGGAGCTGGCCCCAGCATTTT.

This rearrangement joins TRBV7-9 to TRBJ1-4, with D possibly being TRBD1 (6 bases). V was cut by 5 bases and J by 6 bases, with 16 bases left in between. Germline V gene sequence: CDR1 SEHNR, CDR2 FQNEAQ (reference sequence). The CDR3 runs to 15 residues. CDR3 DNA sequence: TGTGCCAGCAGCGCCCGGACAGCCGGGGATGAAAAACTGTTTTTT. Protein: CASSARTAGDEKLFF.